This TCR beta chain was recovered during a study of regulatory T cells in long-lasting Graves disease. The germline V gene has CDR1 SQVTM and CDR2 ANQGSEA. V was cut by 6 bases and J by 1 base, with 11 bases left in between. The CDR3 is 13 residues long. Study findings and constraints: A greater number of public clonotypes (approximately 2,500) was shared by persistent patients than by new patients (around 1,000).

Ten or more counts support this clonotype. Its antigen is as yet unknown. Sequencing libraries for TCR beta were prepared with iRepertoire HTBI primers and Arm-PCR of CDR3 regions. Using its own MiXCR run on the multiplex PCR reads, TCRdb lists one record per CDR3 protein. The sample carries 350,000 to 450,000 distinct CDR3 sequences, approximately 15% recorded once. Documented time point: newly diagnosed GD, antithyroid drugs for less than 3 months. Making the TCR library involved RNA that had been extracted from PBMCs. A further study also used this sample, focusing on T cells in Graves' hyperthyroidism and ophthalmopathy.

This material consisted of peripheral blood mononuclear cells (PBMCs), taken at new diagnosis, from a patient treated with antithyroid drugs. V and J are TRBV29-1 and TRBJ2-3; D is possibly TRBD1 or TRBD2 (7 bases each). This clonotype was obtained from a woman between 40 and 55 years old with Graves disease. The CDR3 DNA follows: TGCAGCGTCGGGGGGACAGGCACAGATACGCAGTATTTT. It encodes CSVGGTGTDTQYF.